Sequencing of this TCR beta chain was carried out in a study of CD8 T cells in ankylosing spondylitis. Notes on this clonotype: This sequence may be a read error, since a much larger clone differs from it by one base.

Germline CDR1 reads SGHRS; CDR2 reads YFSETQ. The V gene lost 0 bases and the J gene lost 0 bases, with 19 bases spanning the gap. The CDR3 totals 19 residues. In TCRdb, the 5' RACE reads were re-called with MiXCR into one record per CDR3 protein. Altogether 120,000 or so distinct CDR3 sequences are present, approximately 15% being singletons, with the ten largest covering 2.5% to 3%. The chain is built from TRBV5-1 and TRBJ1-5; D might be TRBD1 (5 bases). Sequencing was carried out using blood, either unsorted or a sorted T cell fraction (not recorded which). The clonotype was recovered from a female donor with ankylosing spondylitis or in good health (not recorded which). The CDR3 nucleotides are TGCGCCAGCAGCTTGGACTGGGACCCGAGGAAATATAGCAATCAGCCCCAGCATTTT. Translation gives CASSLDWDPRKYSNQPQHF.